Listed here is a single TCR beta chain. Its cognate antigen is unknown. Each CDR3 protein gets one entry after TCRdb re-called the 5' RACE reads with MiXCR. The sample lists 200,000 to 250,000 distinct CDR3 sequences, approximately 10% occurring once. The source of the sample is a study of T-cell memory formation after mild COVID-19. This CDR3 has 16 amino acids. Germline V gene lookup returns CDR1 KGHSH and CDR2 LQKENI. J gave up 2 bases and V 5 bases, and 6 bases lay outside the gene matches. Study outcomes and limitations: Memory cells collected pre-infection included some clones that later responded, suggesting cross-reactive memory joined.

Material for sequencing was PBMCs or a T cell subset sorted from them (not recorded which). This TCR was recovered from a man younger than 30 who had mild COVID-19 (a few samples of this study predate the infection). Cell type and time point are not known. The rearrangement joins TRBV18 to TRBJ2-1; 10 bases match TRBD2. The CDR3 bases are TGTGCCAGCTCAATAACTAGCGGGGATACCTACAATGAGCAGTTCTTC. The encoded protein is CASSITSGDTYNEQFF.